This is a list of T cell receptor beta chains from one sample in a study of human T cells and chemical hapten exposure. TCRdb reanalysed the RACE reads using MiXCR and keeps one entry per CDR3 protein. The sample yields about 290,000 distinct CDR3 sequences, around 7.7% seen once. This sample comprised whole blood, obtained in connection with sensitization to the hapten diphenylcyclopropenone (DPC). These TCRs come from a man in his late teens or twenties with alopecia areata. Some clones in this sample may be carry-over from other donors' samples. The CDR3 runs from the conserved cysteine through the conserved F or W. The D gene is left open where the match is weak. A row's size may be missing; if present it is once, few, many or a size class.

16 | - | few | TRBJ2-7 | TRBV4-2 | TGTGCCAGCAGCCAAGGGGTACTGGGCAGCGTATACGAGCAGTACTTC | CASSQGVLGSVYEQYF
14 | TRBD1 | few | TRBJ2-7 | TRBV5-1 | TGCGCCAGCAGCTTGACGGGACAGGTCTACGAGCAGTACTTC | CASSLTGQVYEQYF
14 | TRBD1 | few | TRBJ2-7 | TRBV6-2/TRBV6-3 | TGTGCCAGCAGTTATGCGGGACAGGGTCTCGAGCAGTACTTC | CASSYAGQGLEQYF
19 | - | many | TRBJ1-5 | TRBV28 | TGTGCCAGCAGTGTTATATCGGACCGCGGCCTTTATAGCAATCAGCCCCAGCATTTT | CASSVISDRGLYSNQPQHF
15 | TRBD1 | many | TRBJ1-3 | TRBV7-2 | TGTGCCAGCAGCCGGGACAGCAGCTCTGGAAACACCATATATTTT | CASSRDSSSGNTIYF
14 | TRBD1 | few | TRBJ2-2 | TRBV6-2/TRBV6-3 | TGTGCCAGCAGTTTAACAGGGGACACCGGGGAGCTGTTTTTT | CASSLTGDTGELFF
15 | - | few | TRBJ1-1 | TRBV6-5 | TGTGCCAGCAGTTACTCCGGGGCGGGCGGCACTGAAGCTTTCTTT | CASSYSGAGGTEAFF
14 | - | few | TRBJ2-3 | TRBV11-2 | TGTGCCAGCACCACAGGGCTATGGACAGATACGCAGTATTTT | CASTTGLWTDTQYF
11 | - | few | TRBJ2-3 | TRBV27 | TGTGCCAGAGGAAAGGGGGATACGCAGTATTTT | CARGKGDTQYF
14 | - | many | TRBJ1-4 | TRBV10-3 | TGTGCCATCAGTAACGGGGCAGGGGACATGGGACTGTTTTTT | CAISNGAGDMGLFF
17 | TRBD1 | - | TRBJ1-6 | TRBV6-2/TRBV6-3 | TGTGCCAGCAGTTACTTGGAGACAGGGGGTTATAATTCACCCCTCCACTTT | CASSYLETGGYNSPLHF
15 | TRBD1 | many | TRBJ2-1 | TRBV11-2 | TGTGCCAGCAGCAGGGGGGACAGGCAGTACAATGAGCAGTTCTTC | CASSRGDRQYNEQFF
19 | - | few | TRBJ1-1 | TRBV6-5 | TGTGCCAGCAGTTACTCAATAAGCCCCGTCGGGGGGATCGACACTGAAGCTTTCTTT | CASSYSISPVGGIDTEAFF
12 | - | - | TRBJ2-5 | TRBV5-1 | TGCGCCAGCAGCTTCTCTTCCGAGACCCAGTACTTC | CASSFSSETQYF
14 | - | - | TRBJ2-1 | TRBV7-9 | TGTGCCAGCAGCTCCTATCGCGGGACTGGAGAGCAGTTCTTC | CASSSYRGTGEQFF
14 | - | few | TRBJ1-5 | TRBV12-3/TRBV12-4 | TGTGCCAGCAGTCGCAGTCATAGCAATCAGCCCCAGCATTTT | CASSRSHSNQPQHF
18 | TRBD1 | few | TRBJ1-4 | TRBV7-9 | TGTGCCAGCAGCTCAACCCAAGACACAGGGGCTGGTATTGGAAAACTGTTTTTT | CASSSTQDTGAGIGKLFF
15 | TRBD1 | - | TRBJ2-7 | TRBV29-1 | TGCAGCGTTGAAGCCTCCGGGACAGGGGGCAACGAGCAGTACTTC | CSVEASGTGGNEQYF
16 | - | many | TRBJ2-1 | TRBV19 | TGTGCCAGTAGTATAGTGTATGGGAGACCCAATGTTGAGCAGTTCTTC | CASSIVYGRPNVEQFF
16 | - | many | TRBJ2-7 | TRBV7-2 | TGTGCCAGCAGCTTAATCCCCAGCGGTGTATTCCACGAGCAGTACTTC | CASSLIPSGVFHEQYF
13 | - | many | TRBJ1-2 | TRBV5-1 | TGCGCCAGCAGCTTGTGGTTGGGGTATGGCTACACCTTC | CASSLWLGYGYTF
14 | - | many | TRBJ1-2 | TRBV5-1 | TGTGCCAGCAGCTTAGAGGGCAGTAACTATGGCTACACCTTC | CASSLEGSNYGYTF
14 | - | many | TRBJ1-5 | TRBV20-1 | TGCAGTGCTAGAGATTTTAGGGGAGGTCAGCCCCAGCATTTT | CSARDFRGGQPQHF
13 | - | - | TRBJ2-7 | TRBV28 | TGTGCCAGCAGTCCTCGGAGAGCCTACGAGCAGTACTTC | CASSPRRAYEQYF
18 | TRBD1 | - | TRBJ2-6 | TRBV7-9 | TGTGCCAGCAGCTTCCGCCGAACAGGGGTCAGAGGGGCCAACGTCCTGACTTTC | CASSFRRTGVRGANVLTF
16 | - | - | TRBJ2-3 | TRBV7-9 | TGTGCCAGCAGCTTCGACAGGACCTTCTCCACAGATACGCAGTATTTT | CASSFDRTFSTDTQYF